What follows describes a single T cell receptor (beta chain). What it binds is unknown. The sample comes from a study of breast tumors, draining lymph nodes, adjacent tissues. Study conclusions and caveats: That most tumor T cells come from lymph nodes remained unproven. Luminal-like breast cancer showed significantly greater tumor-nontumor repertoire similarity than basal-like breast cancer did. Tumor repertoires ranked between lymph nodes and nontumor tissue in diversity, with V and J gene preferences.

Germline V lookup: CDR1 SEHNR, CDR2 FQNEAQ (reference sequence). The CDR3 has 16 residues. Germline trimming cut 1 base from V and 12 bases from J; bases unmatched to any gene: 12. Each CDR3 protein is one row after TCRdb ran MiXCR on the multiplex PCR reads. The table shows 60,000 to 70,000 distinct CDR3 sequences, with roughly 59% occurring only once. Source material: breast tumor tissue. This sequence originates from a female donor with breast cancer. Some clones in this sample may be carry-over from other donors' samples. The chain uses TRBV7-9 and TRBJ2-3, with TRBD2 identical over 11 bases. CDR3 region: CASSLVVSGGGSSQYF. The CDR3, as DNA: TGTGCCAGCAGCTTAGTGGTTAGCGGGGGGGGCAGTTCACAGTATTTT.